This T cell receptor (beta chain) was retrieved from a study of T cells in Graves' hyperthyroidism and ophthalmopathy. Study-wide results and caveats: Ophthalmopathy stood apart from stable hyperthyroidism in a 13 V-J model. Blood also contained most expanded thyroid clonotypes above 0.001.

At least ten counts were recorded for this clonotype. The antigen remains undetermined. Amplification of TCR beta CDR3 regions was performed using RNA transcripts as template. A set of HTBI primers served as the primers for a first-round RT-PCR of the TCR CDR3. Each CDR3 protein is one row after TCRdb ran MiXCR on the multiplex PCR reads. The sample includes about 480,000 distinct CDR3 sequences, around 15% of them seen just once. Researchers barred patients who had uncontrolled infection, other autoimmune disease, pregnancy or lactation. CDR3 length equals 17 residues. The trim removed 3 bases at V and 5 bases at J, leaving 6 bases unmatched. CDR1 and CDR2 from the germline V gene are MNHEY and SMNVEV (reference sequence).

The TCR sequence derives from a woman aged 18-29 years with Graves' hyperthyroidism. Sequenced: blood. The chain recombines TRBV27 with TRBJ2-1, with 14 bases aligning to TRBD2. CDR3 in DNA: TGTGCCAGCAGTTTCCTCGGACTAGCGGGGGGTGACAATGAGCAGTTCTTC. Amino acids: CASSFLGLAGGDNEQFF.